These T cell receptor beta chains were read from a single sample in a study of vaccination effects on CD4 cells after COVID-19. TCRdb's copy holds only in-frame clones and misses some; the assay was immunoSEQ multiplex PCR. In the table there are fewer than 60,000 clones, more than 75% of which are singletons. Their recognized antigens are unknown. This specimen consisted of CD4+ T cells from PBMCs cultured with HIV peptides, obtained before COVID-19 vaccination. These receptors came from a human donor who had a prior SARS-CoV-2 infection. The CDR3 runs from the conserved cysteine through the conserved F or W. D genes are given only for firm matches. Where a row states a size, it is once, few, many or the class of an expanded clone; other rows omit it.

J: TRBJ1-2
D: TRBD1
V: TRBV9
size: .
length: 15
CDR3: CASSVAPGQGYGYTF
DNA: TGTGCCAGCAGCGTCGCGCCGGGACAGGGCTATGGCTACACCTTC

J: TRBJ1-5
D: TRBD1
V: TRBV24-1
size: .
length: 18
CDR3: CATSDFQNRQGAGQPQHF
DNA: TGTGCCACCAGTGATTTTCAAAACCGACAGGGGGCAGGTCAGCCCCAGCATTTT

J: TRBJ2-5
D: .
V: TRBV7-8
size: .
length: 16
CDR3: CASSLGVRAQGETQYF
DNA: TGTGCCAGCAGCTTAGGCGTCAGGGCCCAAGGAGAGACCCAGTACTTC

J: TRBJ2-4
D: TRBD2
V: TRBV15
size: once
length: 16
CDR3: CATSPGGAVAKNIQYF
DNA: TGTGCCACCAGCCCCGGGGGGGCCGTAGCCAAAAACATTCAGTACTTC

J: TRBJ2-2
D: .
V: TRBV5-4
size: .
length: 17
CDR3: CASSLALREGVSGELFF
DNA: TGTGCCAGCAGCTTGGCCTTAAGGGAAGGGGTATCCGGGGAGCTGTTTTTT

J: TRBJ1-6
D: .
V: TRBV2
size: .
length: 15
CDR3: CASSWNQGRNSPLHF
DNA: TGTGCCAGCAGCTGGAATCAGGGTCGAAATTCACCCCTCCACTTT

J: TRBJ1-1
D: .
V: TRBV6-2/TRBV6-3
size: .
length: 12
CDR3: CASSFRNTEAFF
DNA: TGTGCCAGCAGTTTTAGGAACACTGAAGCTTTCTTT

J: TRBJ2-5
D: .
V: TRBV19
size: .
length: 14
CDR3: CASSIVGGRETQYF
DNA: TGTGCCAGTAGTATAGTTGGGGGCCGCGAGACCCAGTACTTC

J: TRBJ2-7
D: .
V: TRBV5-6
size: .
length: 12
CDR3: CASSRNRYEQYF
DNA: TGTGCCAGCAGCCGAAATCGCTACGAGCAGTACTTC

J: TRBJ2-7
D: .
V: TRBV5-5
size: .
length: 15
CDR3: CASSLWAEGPYEQYF
DNA: TGTGCCAGCAGCTTGTGGGCTGAGGGGCCCTACGAGCAGTACTTC

J: TRBJ1-1
D: .
V: TRBV2
size: .
length: 12
CDR3: CASSVIGRGAFF
DNA: TGTGCCAGCAGTGTTATAGGCCGGGGAGCTTTCTTT